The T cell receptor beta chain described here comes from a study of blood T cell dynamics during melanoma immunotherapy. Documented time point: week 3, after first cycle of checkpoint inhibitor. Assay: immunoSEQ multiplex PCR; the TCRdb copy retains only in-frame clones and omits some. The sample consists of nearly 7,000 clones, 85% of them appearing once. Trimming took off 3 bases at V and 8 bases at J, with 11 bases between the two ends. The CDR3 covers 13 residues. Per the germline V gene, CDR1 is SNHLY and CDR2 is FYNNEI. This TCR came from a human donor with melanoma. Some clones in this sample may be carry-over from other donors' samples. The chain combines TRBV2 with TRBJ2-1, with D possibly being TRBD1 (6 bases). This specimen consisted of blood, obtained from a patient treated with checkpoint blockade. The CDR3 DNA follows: TGTGCCAGCAGTGAGGGACATTTGGATGAGCAGTTCTTC. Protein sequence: CASSEGHLDEQFF.